This T cell receptor beta chain was profiled in a study of early T cells in non-severe SARS-CoV-2 infection (dated by TCRdb to the early 2020s). In the study overall: Bulk RNA from unsorted whole blood was used for TCR sequencing, so alpha and beta chains could not be paired.

This clonotype was observed a few times. Its antigen is unknown. The sample holds no much larger clone one base away, and base qualities are not on file. Library preparation employed 5' RACE. The sample was run on a NextSeq 500. To correct for sequencing error and PCR bias, the TCR library protocol tagged individual cDNA molecules with unique molecular identifiers. TCR alpha and beta chains were both sequenced, and the abundances of alpha and beta sequences in each sample were closely correlated with each other. On the study's bioinformatics: V gene, J gene and CDR3 annotation of TCR sequences was performed with Decombinator V4. Expanded TCRs were defined as changing significantly between any two time points under a Poisson model with p below 0.0001. TCR abundances were normalised to the total number of TCRs sequenced per sample and expressed as counts per million. TRAV1-2 paired with TRAJ12, TRAJ20 or TRAJ33 defined MAIT TCRs, while TRAV10 paired with TRAJ18 defined iNKT TCRs. VDJdb, accessed 1 November 2021, was searched for CMV, EBV and SARS-CoV-2 annotated TCRs, with TCRs annotated for multiple antigens excluded. TCRdb took the public reads, trimmed them with fastp at Q25, ran MiXCR for clone calling and kept in-frame beta chains. Each CDR3 protein gets just one entry, which takes the most common genes and DNA from the rows behind it. In this record, the V and J calls reflect TCRdb's handling and not the investigators' own analysis. The sample table contains approximately 69,000 distinct CDR3 sequences; only one count was recorded for approximately 10% of them. Approximately 6.4% of the sample belongs to the ten largest clones.

A case-control design nested within a healthcare worker cohort in London, UK, was used, with weekly nasopharyngeal swab PCR tests and blood sampling performed. Healthcare workers were enrolled in the week of the UK lockdown, from 23 to 31 March 2020, and were followed every week for up to roughly 16 weeks. CDR1 WSHSY and CDR2 SAAADI are derived from the germline V gene. Including cysteine and phenylalanine, the CDR3 has 20 amino acids. Only CDR3 DNA is held: 60 bases, read in frame from base 1. Trimming takes 6 bases off V and 7 bases off J; junction bases not matched to a gene: 24. Overall results and qualifications from the work: VDJdb matching was skewed toward anti-spike CD8 responses, so virus-specific expansions were likely underestimated and private and CD4 specificities were missed.

The clonotype originates from an adult who was a healthcare worker with PCR-confirmed SARS-CoV-2 infection or an uninfected control (not recorded which). Sample: whole blood. The chain links TRBV10-2 with TRBJ2-7; 13 of the junction bases match TRBD2. The DNA is as follows: TGCGCCAGCAGGCCCGGGAAGAGAGGACTAGCGGGAGTCGTCGTGAGGGAGCAGTACTTC. Its product reads: CASRPGKRGLAGVVVREQYF.